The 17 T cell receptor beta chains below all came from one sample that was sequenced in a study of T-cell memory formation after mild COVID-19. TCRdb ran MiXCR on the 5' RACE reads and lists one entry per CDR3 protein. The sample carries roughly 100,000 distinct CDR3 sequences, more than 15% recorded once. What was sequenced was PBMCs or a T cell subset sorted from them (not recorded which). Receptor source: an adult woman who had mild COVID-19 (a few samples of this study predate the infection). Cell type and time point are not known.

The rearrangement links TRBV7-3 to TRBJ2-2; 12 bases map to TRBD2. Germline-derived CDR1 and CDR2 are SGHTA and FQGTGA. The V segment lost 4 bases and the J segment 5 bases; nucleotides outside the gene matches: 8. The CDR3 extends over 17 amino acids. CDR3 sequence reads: CASSSSGLAGLTGELFF. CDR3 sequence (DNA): TGTGCCAGCAGCTCTTCGGGACTAGCGGGCTTAACCGGGGAGCTGTTTTTT.

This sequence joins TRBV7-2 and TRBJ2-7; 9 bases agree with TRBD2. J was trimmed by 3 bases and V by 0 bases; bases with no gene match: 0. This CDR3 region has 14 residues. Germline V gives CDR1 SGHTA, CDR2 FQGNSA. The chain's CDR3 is CASSLASGSYEQYF. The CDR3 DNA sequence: TGTGCCAGCAGCTTAGCTAGCGGGAGCTACGAGCAGTACTTC.

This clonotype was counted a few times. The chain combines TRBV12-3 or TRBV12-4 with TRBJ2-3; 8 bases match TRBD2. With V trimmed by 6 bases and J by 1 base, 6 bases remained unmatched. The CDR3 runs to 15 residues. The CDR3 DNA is TGTGCCAGCAGGGGAACTAGCGGACGCACAGATACGCAGTATTTT. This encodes CASRGTSGRTDTQYF.

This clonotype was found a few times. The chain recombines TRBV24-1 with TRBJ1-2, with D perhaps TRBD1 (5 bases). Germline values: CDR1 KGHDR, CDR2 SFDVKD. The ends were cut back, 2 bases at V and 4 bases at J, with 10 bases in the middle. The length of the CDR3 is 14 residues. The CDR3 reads CATSDSWDVYGYTF. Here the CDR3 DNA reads TGTGCCACCAGTGATTCCTGGGACGTCTATGGCTACACCTTC.

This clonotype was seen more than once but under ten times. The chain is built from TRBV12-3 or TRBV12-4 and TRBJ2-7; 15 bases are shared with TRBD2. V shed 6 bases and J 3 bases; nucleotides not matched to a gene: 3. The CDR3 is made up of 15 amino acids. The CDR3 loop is CASSRTSGRVYEQYF. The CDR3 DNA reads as TGTGCCAGCAGCAGGACTAGCGGGAGGGTCTACGAGCAGTACTTC.

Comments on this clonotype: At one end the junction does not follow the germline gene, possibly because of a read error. Written as DNA, the CDR3 is TGTGCTAGCAGCTTTAGTGTCAGGGAGGGAGAGACCCAGTACTTC. This encodes CASSFSVREGETQYF. This rearrangement joins TRBV7-7 to TRBJ2-5, with 7 bases lining up with TRBD2. The CDR3 sequence is 15 residues long. From germline, CDR1 is SSHAT and CDR2 FNYEAQ (reference sequence). Full variable domain (rest looked up from reference TRBV7-7 and TRBJ2-5): GAGVSQSPRYKVTKRGQDVTLRCDPISSHATLYWYQQALGQGPEFLTYFNYEAQPDKSGLPSDRFSAERPEGSISTLTIQRTEQRDSAMYRCASSFSVREGETQYFGPGTRLLVL.

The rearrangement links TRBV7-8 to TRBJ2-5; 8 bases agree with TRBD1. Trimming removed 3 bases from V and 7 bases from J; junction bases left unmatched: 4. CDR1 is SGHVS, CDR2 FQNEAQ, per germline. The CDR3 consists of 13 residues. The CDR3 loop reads CASSLTGAWTQYF. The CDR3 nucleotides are TGTGCCAGCAGCTTGACAGGGGCATGGACCCAGTACTTC.

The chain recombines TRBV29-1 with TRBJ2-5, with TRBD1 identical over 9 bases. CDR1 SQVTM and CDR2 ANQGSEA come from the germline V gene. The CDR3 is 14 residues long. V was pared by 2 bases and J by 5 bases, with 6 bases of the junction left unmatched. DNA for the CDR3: TGCAGCGTTGAAAGGCGGGACAGGGAGGAGACCCAGTACTTC. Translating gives CSVERRDREETQYF.

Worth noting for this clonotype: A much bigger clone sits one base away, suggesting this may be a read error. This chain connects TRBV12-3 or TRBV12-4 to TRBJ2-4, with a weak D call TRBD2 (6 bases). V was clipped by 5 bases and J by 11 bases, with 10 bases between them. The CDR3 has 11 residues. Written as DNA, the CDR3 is TGTGCCAGCAGTACAGGCGGGGTTCAGTACTTC. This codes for CASSTGGVQYF.

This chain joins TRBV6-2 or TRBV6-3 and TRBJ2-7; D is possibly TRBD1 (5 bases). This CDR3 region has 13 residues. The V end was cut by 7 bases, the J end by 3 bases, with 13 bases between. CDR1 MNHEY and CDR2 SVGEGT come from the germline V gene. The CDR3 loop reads CASTLGAVYEQYF. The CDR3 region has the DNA TGTGCCAGCACCCTTGGGGCGGTCTACGAGCAGTACTTC.

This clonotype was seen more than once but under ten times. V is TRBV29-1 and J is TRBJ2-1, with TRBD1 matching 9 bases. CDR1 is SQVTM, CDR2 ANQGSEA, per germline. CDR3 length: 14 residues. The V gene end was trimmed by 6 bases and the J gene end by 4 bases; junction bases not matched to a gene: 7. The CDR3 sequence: CSVERTGVYNEQFF. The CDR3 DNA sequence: TGCAGCGTAGAGAGGACAGGGGTTTACAATGAGCAGTTCTTC.

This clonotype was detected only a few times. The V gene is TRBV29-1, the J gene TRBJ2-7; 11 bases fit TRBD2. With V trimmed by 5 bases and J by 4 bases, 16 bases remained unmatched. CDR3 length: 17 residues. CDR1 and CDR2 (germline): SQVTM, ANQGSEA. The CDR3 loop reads CSVSGGPTSGSIYEQYF. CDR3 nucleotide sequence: TGCAGCGTTTCCGGGGGTCCAACTAGCGGGAGTATTTACGAGCAGTACTTC.

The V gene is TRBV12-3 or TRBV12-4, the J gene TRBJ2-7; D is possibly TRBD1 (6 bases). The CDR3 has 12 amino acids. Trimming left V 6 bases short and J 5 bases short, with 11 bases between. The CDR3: CASRQGSDEQYF. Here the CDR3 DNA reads TGTGCCAGCAGACAGGGTAGCGACGAGCAGTACTTC.

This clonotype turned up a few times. CDR3 amino acids: CASSFFRAEAFF. Written as DNA, the CDR3 is TGTGCCAGCAGTTTTTTTAGGGCTGAAGCTTTCTTT. The gene calls are TRBV12-3 or TRBV12-4 and TRBJ1-1, with D uncertain. Trimming removed 3 bases from V and 6 bases from J, with 8 bases in between. This CDR3 contains 12 residues.

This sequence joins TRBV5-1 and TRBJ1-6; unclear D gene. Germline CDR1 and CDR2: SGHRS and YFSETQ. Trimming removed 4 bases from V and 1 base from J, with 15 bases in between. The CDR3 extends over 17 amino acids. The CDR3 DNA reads TGCGCCAGCAGCCCTAGACCTATAGGGTCCTATAATTCACCCCTCCACTTT. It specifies CASSPRPIGSYNSPLHF.

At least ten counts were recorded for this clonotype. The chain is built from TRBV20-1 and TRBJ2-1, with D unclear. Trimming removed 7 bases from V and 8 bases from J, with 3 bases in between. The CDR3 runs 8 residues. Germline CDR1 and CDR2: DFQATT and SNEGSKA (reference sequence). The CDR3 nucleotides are TGCAGTGTTGATGAGCAGTTCTTC. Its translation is CSVDEQFF.

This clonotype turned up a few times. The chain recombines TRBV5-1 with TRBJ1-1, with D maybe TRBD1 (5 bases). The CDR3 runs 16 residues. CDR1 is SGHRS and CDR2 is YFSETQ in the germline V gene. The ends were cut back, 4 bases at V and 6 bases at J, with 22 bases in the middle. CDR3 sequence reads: CASSLTAIGGIAEAFF. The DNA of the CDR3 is TGCGCCAGCAGCCTGACAGCGATCGGGGGTATCGCTGAAGCTTTCTTT.